Below, 31 T cell receptor beta chains from the same sample are listed, as sequenced in a study of shared clonotypes between healthy human individuals. Repertoires were generated with immunoSEQ multiplex PCR, while TCRdb's copy carries only in-frame clones and drops some. This sample has more than 500,000 clones; about 95% occur once, and the top ten carry around 0.11%. Cells designated naive CD8 were CD45RO-negative and were positively selected for CCR7, with terminally differentiated effector memory CD45RA+ cells excluded. The material sequenced was naive CD8+ T cells sorted from blood. Source of these receptors: a woman under 40 in good health.

The genes are TRBV30 and TRBJ1-1, with D uncertain. The V gene's germline CDR1 is GTSNPN and CDR2 SVGIG (reference sequence). This CDR3 is 14 amino acids long. Trimming shortened V by 2 bases and J by 1 base, and 11 bases separated the two germline ends. For the CDR3, the DNA is TGTGCCTGGAGTCTGTCGGCACCGAACACTGAAGCTTTCTTT. Its translation is CAWSLSAPNTEAFF.

The genes are TRBV5-1 and TRBJ1-1; 8 bases fit TRBD1. The trim removed 4 bases at V and 4 bases at J, leaving 9 bases unmatched. Germline V gene sequence: CDR1 SGHRS, CDR2 YFSETQ. The CDR3 runs 15 residues. This CDR3 reads CASSRTDREGTEAFF. The CDR3 DNA follows: TGCGCCAGCAGCAGGACGGACAGGGAAGGCACTGAAGCTTTCTTT.

The chain uses TRBV19 and TRBJ1-5; a weak D match, TRBD1 (5 bases). This CDR3 has 14 residues. Germline V gene lookup returns CDR1 LNHDA and CDR2 SQIVND (reference sequence). Trimming took 3 bases from V and 2 from J, leaving 8 bases between them. For the CDR3, the DNA is TGTGCCAGTAGTATGGTGGGGGGCAATCAGCCCCAGCATTTT. Translation: CASSMVGGNQPQHF.

The V call is TRBV19, the J call TRBJ2-7, with 10 bases matching TRBD1. J was trimmed by 5 bases and V by 5 bases; bases with no gene match: 6. The length of the CDR3 is 14 residues. CDR1 and CDR2 from the germline V gene are LNHDA and SQIVND (reference sequence). The chain's CDR3 is CASSLRQGADEQYF. The CDR3 DNA is TGTGCCAGTAGTCTCCGACAGGGGGCGGACGAGCAGTACTTC.

CDR3 nucleotides: TGTGCCAGCAGCTTAGCGCGAATGGGAAAGGAGCAGTACTTC. This gives the protein CASSLARMGKEQYF. V usage is TRBV7-9 and J usage is TRBJ2-7; D gene ambiguous. With 0 bases removed from V and 7 bases from J, the gap between germline ends came to 13 bases. The CDR3 extends over 14 amino acids. In germline, CDR1 is SEHNR, CDR2 FQNEAQ (reference sequence).

This CDR3 is CASSPRPWRGYSNQPQHF. CDR3 bases: TGTGCCAGCAGTCCCCGCCCGTGGAGGGGATATAGCAATCAGCCCCAGCATTTT. The rearrangement uses TRBV28 and TRBJ1-5, with D possibly TRBD1 on 5 matching bases. Trimming took 5 bases from V and 0 from J, leaving 20 bases between them. This CDR3 has 18 residues. The germline V gene encodes CDR1 MDHEN and CDR2 SYDVKM.

The count of this clone is one. J is TRBJ2-1 and V is TRBV9; D call uncertain. Germline CDR1 SGDLS, CDR2 YYNGEE. The CDR3 is 11 residues long. Trimming took 1 base from V and 11 from J, leaving 7 bases between them. The CDR3 region has the DNA TGTGCCAGCAGCGTATCCGGACAGCAGTTCTTC. Its translation is CASSVSGQQFF.

The chain employs TRBV12-5 and TRBJ1-5, with no clear D. Germline V gene lookup returns CDR1 LGHNT and CDR2 FRNRAP. CDR3 length: 16 residues. The V end was cut by 0 bases, the J end by 4 bases, with 13 bases between. The DNA for the CDR3 is TGTGCTAGTGGTTTGGTACCCGGACTGGCTAATCAGCCCCAGCATTTT. This codes for CASGLVPGLANQPQHF.

The chain couples TRBV28 to TRBJ1-2, with D uncertain. V lost 6 bases, J lost 4 bases, and 12 bases lay in between. CDR1 and CDR2 from the germline V gene are MDHEN and SYDVKM. This CDR3 region has 13 residues. The DNA for the CDR3 is TGTGCCAGCAGCCCCACGAGGACCTATGGCTACACCTTC. This codes for CASSPTRTYGYTF.

V is TRBV27 and J is TRBJ2-6, with a weak D call TRBD1 (6 bases). The CDR3 is 14 residues long. Germline V gene sequence: CDR1 MNHEY, CDR2 SMNVEV (reference sequence). V lost 5 bases to trimming and J lost 2 bases, with 7 bases between them. CDR3 coding DNA: TGTGCCAGCAGTCCAGGGGCTGGGGCCAACGTCCTGACTTTC. Its protein is CASSPGAGANVLTF.

The chain links TRBV2 to TRBJ2-7, with 12 bases aligning to TRBD2. This CDR3 comprises 15 residues. Unmatched junction bases numbered 3, after V lost 3 bases and J lost 3 bases. The germline CDR1 and CDR2 sequences are SNHLY and FYNNEI. The CDR3 sequence is CASSERTSGIYEQYF. Written as DNA, the CDR3 is TGTGCCAGCAGTGAGAGGACTAGCGGGATCTACGAGCAGTACTTC.

This chain joins TRBV2 and TRBJ2-7; D call uncertain. Trimming took off 3 bases at V and 5 bases at J, with 8 bases between the two ends. The CDR3 is 12 residues long. Germline CDR1 and CDR2: SNHLY and FYNNEI. CDR3 region: CASSDSRHEQYF. CDR3 DNA sequence: TGTGCCAGCAGTGACAGTCGACACGAGCAGTACTTC.

The rearrangement links TRBV2 to TRBJ2-3; D possibly corresponds to TRBD2 (5 bases). CDR1 SNHLY and CDR2 FYNNEI come from the germline V gene. CDR3 length: 15 amino acids. Trimming pared 3 bases from V and 2 bases from J, leaving 12 bases between. CDR3 in DNA: TGTGCCAGCAGTGACGAGGGTGTTCTCACAGATACGCAGTATTTT. Encoded protein: CASSDEGVLTDTQYF.

This chain connects TRBV7-3 to TRBJ1-1; the D is unclear. Germline loops: CDR1 SGHTA, CDR2 FQGTGA. V was cut by 5 bases and J by 0 bases, with 16 bases left in between. This CDR3 region has 16 residues. The CDR3 bases are TGTGCCAGCAGCCTAATGCCAGGTCGGATGAACACTGAAGCTTTCTTT. This translates into CASSLMPGRMNTEAFF.

J is TRBJ2-5 and V is TRBV5-8; perhaps TRBD2 as D (5 bases). V lost 2 bases to trimming and J lost 5 bases, with 19 bases between them. This CDR3 comprises 16 residues. Germline values: CDR1 SGHTS, CDR2 YDEGEE. The chain's CDR3 is CASSFKSGAFGETQYF. The CDR3 DNA reads TGTGCCAGCAGCTTTAAAAGCGGAGCCTTCGGCGAGACCCAGTACTTC.

The V and J genes are TRBV7-8 and TRBJ1-5; D perhaps matches TRBD1 (5 bases). CDR1 and CDR2 (germline): SGHVS, FQNEAQ. Trimming removed 2 bases at V and 6 bases at J, with 8 bases between. CDR3 length equals 13 residues. As DNA, the CDR3 is TGTGCCAGCAGCTTATTTAGGGGTCAGCCCCAGCATTTT. It translates to CASSLFRGQPQHF.

The chain is built from TRBV11-2 and TRBJ2-5, with 12 bases aligning to TRBD2. The end of the DNA is better explained by TRBJ2-7, so the J call may be wrong. Germline values: CDR1 SGHAT, CDR2 FQNNGV. The CDR3 length is 13 residues. CDR3 DNA: TGTGCCAGCAGCAGGACTAGCGGGATCGAGCAGTACTTC. Its protein product is CASSRTSGIEQYF.

This clone has just one count. The rearrangement joins TRBV15 to TRBJ1-2, with D possibly matching TRBD1 (6 bases). The CDR3 consists of 17 residues. V was cut by 2 bases and J by 5 bases, with 21 bases left in between. The germline CDR1 and CDR2 sequences are LNHNV and YYDKDF (reference sequence). DNA for the CDR3: TGTGCCACCAGCAGAAAGAGGGCGGACAGTCGTGGGTATGGCTACACCTTC. This codes for CATSRKRADSRGYGYTF.

This chain connects TRBV30 to TRBJ2-7, with a tentative D call TRBD1 (5 bases). CDR3 length: 17 residues. Trimming shortened V by 0 bases and J by 0 bases, and 18 bases separated the two germline ends. Germline CDR1 reads GTSNPN; CDR2 reads SVGIG (reference sequence). The CDR3 DNA follows: TGTGCCTGGAGTGTACACCTTGGGGCAGGGATCTCCTACGAGCAGTACTTC. It codes for CAWSVHLGAGISYEQYF.

J is TRBJ2-3 and V is TRBV9, with TRBD2 identical over 7 bases. The ends lost 0 bases at V and 6 bases at J; junction bases unmatched: 25. The CDR3 runs to 21 residues. In germline, CDR1 is SGDLS, CDR2 YYNGEE. This CDR3 reads CASSVEARELAGAPQEDTQYF. The CDR3, as DNA: TGTGCCAGCAGCGTAGAGGCCCGCGAGCTTGCGGGAGCCCCACAAGAGGATACGCAGTATTTT.

The chain is built from TRBV28 and TRBJ2-7; D is perhaps TRBD1 (7 bases). The CDR3 sequence is 14 residues long. Looked up from germline, CDR1 is MDHEN and CDR2 is SYDVKM. The germline V and J ends were trimmed by 3 bases and 3 bases, with 12 bases remaining between them. CDR3 sequence reads: CASSFVQGGYEQYF. Written as DNA, the CDR3 is TGTGCCAGCAGTTTTGTGCAGGGGGGCTACGAGCAGTACTTC.

This chain connects TRBV6-5 to TRBJ1-1; D ambiguous. The germline V and J ends were trimmed by 6 bases and 1 base, with 9 bases remaining between them. Per the germline V gene, CDR1 is MNHEY and CDR2 is SVGAGI. The CDR3 has 13 residues. CDR3 sequence reads: CASRSSGNTEAFF. CDR3 nucleotide sequence: TGTGCCAGCAGATCTTCAGGGAACACTGAAGCTTTCTTT.

The chain combines TRBV6-1 with TRBJ1-2; D is uncertain. The CDR3 runs to 16 residues. Per the germline V gene, CDR1 is MNHNS and CDR2 is SASEGT. The V gene lost 4 bases and the J gene lost 5 bases, with 20 bases spanning the gap. DNA for the CDR3: TGTGCCAGCAGTGGGGTGGGGATACCTTATATATATGGCTACACCTTC. This sequence encodes CASSGVGIPYIYGYTF.

The chain couples TRBV9 to TRBJ2-5, with D maybe TRBD1 (5 bases). Germline loops: CDR1 SGDLS, CDR2 YYNGEE. The CDR3 contains 15 residues. The V gene lost 0 bases and the J gene lost 2 bases, with 11 bases spanning the gap. In DNA, the CDR3 is TGTGCCAGCAGCGTAGGAAGGGGTAGTCAAGAGACCCAGTACTTC. Its protein is CASSVGRGSQETQYF.

V usage is TRBV2 and J usage is TRBJ2-7, with TRBD1 matching 7 bases. V lost 3 bases to trimming and J lost 1 base; unmatched junction nucleotides: 6. Germline-derived CDR1 and CDR2 are SNHLY and FYNNEI. The CDR3 spans 15 residues. CDR3 DNA sequence: TGTGCCAGCAGTGACCCTCAGGGGGTATCCTACGAGCAGTACTTC. This encodes CASSDPQGVSYEQYF. Full variable domain (rest looked up from reference TRBV2 and TRBJ2-7): EPEVTQTPSHQVTQMGQEVILRCVPISNHLYFYWYRQILGQKVEFLVSFYNNEISEKSEIFDDQFSVERPDGSNFTLKIRSTKLEDSAMYFCASSDPQGVSYEQYFGPGTRLTVT.

This chain links TRBV19 with TRBJ1-4; 10 bases line up with TRBD1. With 10 bases clipped from V and 7 bases from J, the junction kept 9 bases outside the gene matches. Germline V gene lookup returns CDR1 LNHDA and CDR2 SQIVND (reference sequence). The CDR3 has 14 residues. The CDR3 DNA follows: TGTGCCACCACGACAGGGGGCGTTGGTGAAAAACTGTTTTTT. It encodes CATTTGGVGEKLFF.

The chain has TRBV5-3 and TRBJ2-1; 9 bases line up with TRBD2. TRBV5-3 is an ORF; its function is uncertain. Germline trimming cut 0 bases from V and 6 bases from J; bases unmatched to any gene: 19. CDR3 size: 20 residues. The DNA of the CDR3 is TGTGCCAGAAGCTTGGGAGTCGGGACTAGCATATCCATAAGGTGCAATGAGCAGTTCTTC. Its translation: CARSLGVGTSISIRCNEQFF.

The chain joins TRBV11-3 to TRBJ2-7, with 7 bases lining up with TRBD1. In germline, CDR1 is SGHNT, CDR2 YENEEA. The ends lost 2 bases at V and 3 bases at J; junction bases unmatched: 1. This CDR3 contains 13 residues. The CDR3 bases are TGTGCCAGCAGCTTATCAGGGGGCTACGAGCAGTACTTC. It is translated as CASSLSGGYEQYF.

The V call is TRBV7-6, the J call TRBJ1-5; possible D gene TRBD1, 5 bases. This CDR3 is built from 14 residues. The germline V gene has CDR1 SGHVS and CDR2 FNYEAQ. V was clipped by 5 bases and J by 6 bases, with 14 bases between them. The CDR3 spells CASSPGGTVQPQHF. CDR3 DNA sequence: TGTGCCAGCAGCCCTGGGGGTACGGTTCAGCCCCAGCATTTT.

This rearrangement joins TRBV19 to TRBJ2-7; D might be TRBD1 or TRBD2, each matching 5 bases. Trimming took 5 bases from V and 2 from J, leaving 13 bases between them. The CDR3 consists of 14 residues. Germline CDR1 and CDR2: LNHDA and SQIVND (reference sequence). CDR3 nucleotides: TGTGCCAGTAGTCCCCGGGACGGAACCTACGAGCAGTACTTC. This gives the protein CASSPRDGTYEQYF.

A remark on this clone: This sample also contains other DNA sequences that code for the same CDR3. This sequence joins TRBV7-9 and TRBJ2-1; 11 nucleotides match TRBD2. Per germline, CDR1 SEHNR and CDR2 FQNEAQ (reference sequence). J gave up 0 bases and V 5 bases, and 0 bases lay outside the gene matches. This CDR3 spans 15 amino acids. The CDR3 here is CASSGTSGSYNEQFF. The CDR3 nucleotides read TGTGCCAGCAGCGGGACTAGCGGCTCCTACAATGAGCAGTTCTTC.